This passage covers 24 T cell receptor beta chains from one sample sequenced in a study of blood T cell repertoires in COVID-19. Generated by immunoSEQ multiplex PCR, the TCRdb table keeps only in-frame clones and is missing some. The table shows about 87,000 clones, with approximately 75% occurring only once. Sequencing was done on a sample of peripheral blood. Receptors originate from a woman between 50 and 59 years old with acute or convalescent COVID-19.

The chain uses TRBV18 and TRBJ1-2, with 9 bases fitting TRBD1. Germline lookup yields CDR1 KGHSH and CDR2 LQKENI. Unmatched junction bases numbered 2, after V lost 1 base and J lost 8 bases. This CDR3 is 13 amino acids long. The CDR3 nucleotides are TGTGCCAGCTCACCACGGGACAGGGAAGGCTACACCTTC. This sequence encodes CASSPRDREGYTF.

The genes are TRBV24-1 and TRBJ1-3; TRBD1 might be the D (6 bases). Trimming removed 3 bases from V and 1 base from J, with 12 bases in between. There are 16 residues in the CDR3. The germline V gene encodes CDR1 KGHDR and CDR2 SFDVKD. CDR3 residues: CATSDPRGASGNTIYF. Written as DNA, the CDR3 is TGTGCCACCAGTGATCCCCGGGGGGCGTCTGGAAACACCATATATTTT.

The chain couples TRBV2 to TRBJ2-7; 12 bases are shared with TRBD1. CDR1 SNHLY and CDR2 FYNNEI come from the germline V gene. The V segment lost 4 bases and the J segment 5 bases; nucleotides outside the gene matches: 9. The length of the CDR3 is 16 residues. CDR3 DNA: TGTGCCAGCAGTGGACTGCGGGACAGGGGGCGCGACGAGCAGTACTTC. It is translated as CASSGLRDRGRDEQYF.

DNA for the CDR3: TGTGCCAGCAGCCATTCCGGTGGGCGACAAGGTTCACCCCTCCACTTT. Its translation is CASSHSGGRQGSPLHF. V is TRBV3-1 (or the pseudogene TRBV3-2) and J is TRBJ1-6, with D unresolved. Germline CDR1 is LGHDT and CDR2 is YNNKEL (reference sequence). Trimming pared 3 bases from V and 9 bases from J, leaving 18 bases between. The CDR3 is 16 amino acids.

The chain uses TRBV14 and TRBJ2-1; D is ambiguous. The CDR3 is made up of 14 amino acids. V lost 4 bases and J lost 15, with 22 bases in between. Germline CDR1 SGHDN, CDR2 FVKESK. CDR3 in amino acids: CASSPDQFYQDRFF. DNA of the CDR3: TGTGCCAGCAGCCCCGACCAATTCTACCAGGATCGGTTCTTC.

The CDR3 DNA reads TGTGCCAGCAGCCCCAGAGGTCCCTATGGCTACACCTTC. This encodes CASSPRGPYGYTF. The chain employs TRBV27 and TRBJ1-2; D unresolved. Trimming cost V 6 bases and J 4 bases, with 12 bases left between them. Germline V CDR1 and CDR2: MNHEY, SMNVEV (reference sequence). The CDR3 spans 13 residues.

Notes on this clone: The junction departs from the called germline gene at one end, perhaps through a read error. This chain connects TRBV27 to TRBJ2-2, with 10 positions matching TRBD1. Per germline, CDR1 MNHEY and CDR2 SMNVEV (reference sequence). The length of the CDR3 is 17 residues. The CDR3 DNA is TGTGCCAGCAGTCTATCGCGACAGGGGGCGGCTGCCGGGGAGCTGTTTTTT. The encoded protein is CASSLSRQGAAAGELFF.

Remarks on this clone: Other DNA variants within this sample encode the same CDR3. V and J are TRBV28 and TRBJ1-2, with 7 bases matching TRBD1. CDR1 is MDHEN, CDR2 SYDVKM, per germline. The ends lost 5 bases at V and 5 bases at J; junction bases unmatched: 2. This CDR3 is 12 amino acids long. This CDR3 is CASSPGGYGYTF. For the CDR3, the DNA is TGTGCCAGCAGTCCAGGGGGGTATGGCTACACCTTC.

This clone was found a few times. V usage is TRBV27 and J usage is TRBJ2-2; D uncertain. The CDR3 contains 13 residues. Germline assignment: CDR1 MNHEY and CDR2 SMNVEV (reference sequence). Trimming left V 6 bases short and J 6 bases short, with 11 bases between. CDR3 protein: CASSRLTPGELFF. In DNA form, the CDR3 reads TGTGCCAGCAGCCGCCTGACTCCCGGGGAGCTGTTTTTT.

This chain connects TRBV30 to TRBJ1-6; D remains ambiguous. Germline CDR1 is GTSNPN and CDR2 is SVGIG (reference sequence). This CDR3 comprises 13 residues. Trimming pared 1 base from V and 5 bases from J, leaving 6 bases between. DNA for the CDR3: TGTGCCTGGAGTGACGGGAATAATTCACCCCTCCACTTT. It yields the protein CAWSDGNNSPLHF. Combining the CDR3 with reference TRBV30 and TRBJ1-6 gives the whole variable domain SQTIHQWPATLVQPVGSPLSLECTVEGTSNPNLYWYRQAAGRGLQLLFYSVGIGQISSEVPQNLSASRPQDRQFILSSKKLLLSDSGFYLCAWSDGNNSPLHFGNGTRLTVT.

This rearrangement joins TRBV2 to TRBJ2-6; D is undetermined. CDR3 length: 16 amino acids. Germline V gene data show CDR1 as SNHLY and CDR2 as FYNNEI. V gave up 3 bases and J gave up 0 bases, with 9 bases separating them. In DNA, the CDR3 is TGTGCCAGCAGTGACTACGGGTTCTCTGGGGCCAACGTCCTGACTTTC. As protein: CASSDYGFSGANVLTF.

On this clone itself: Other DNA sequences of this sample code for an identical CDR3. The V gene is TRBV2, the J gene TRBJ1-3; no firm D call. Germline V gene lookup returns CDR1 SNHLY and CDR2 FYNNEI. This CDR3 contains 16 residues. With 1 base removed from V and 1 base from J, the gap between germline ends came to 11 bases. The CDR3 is CASSEGRGLSGNTIYF. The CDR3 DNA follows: TGTGCCAGCAGTGAAGGAAGAGGGTTGTCTGGAAACACCATATATTTT.

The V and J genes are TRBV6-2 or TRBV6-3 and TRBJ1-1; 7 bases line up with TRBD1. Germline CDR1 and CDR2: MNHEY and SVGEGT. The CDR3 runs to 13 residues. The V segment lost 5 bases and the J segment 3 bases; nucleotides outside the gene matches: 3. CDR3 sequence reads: CASSLRGYTEAFF. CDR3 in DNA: TGTGCCAGCAGTCTCAGGGGGTACACTGAAGCTTTCTTT.

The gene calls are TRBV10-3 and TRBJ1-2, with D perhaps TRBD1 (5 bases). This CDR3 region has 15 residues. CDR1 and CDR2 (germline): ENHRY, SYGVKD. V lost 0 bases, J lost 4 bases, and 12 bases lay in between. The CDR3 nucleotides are TGTGCCATCAGTGAGTCAAAGGGGTGGACCTATGGCTACACCTTC. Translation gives CAISESKGWTYGYTF.

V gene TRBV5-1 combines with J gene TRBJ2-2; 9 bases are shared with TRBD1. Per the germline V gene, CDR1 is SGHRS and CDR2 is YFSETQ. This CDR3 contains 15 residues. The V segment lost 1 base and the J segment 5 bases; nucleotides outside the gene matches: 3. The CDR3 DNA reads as TGCGCCAGCAGCTTGAGGACAGGGGAGACCGGGGAGCTGTTTTTT. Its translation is CASSLRTGETGELFF.

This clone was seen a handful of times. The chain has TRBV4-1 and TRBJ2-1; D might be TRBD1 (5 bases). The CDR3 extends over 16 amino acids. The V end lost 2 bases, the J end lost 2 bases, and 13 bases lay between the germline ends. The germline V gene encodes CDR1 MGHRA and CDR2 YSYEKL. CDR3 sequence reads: CASSQLDMVTYNEQFF. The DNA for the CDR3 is TGCGCCAGCAGCCAACTGGACATGGTGACCTACAATGAGCAGTTCTTC.

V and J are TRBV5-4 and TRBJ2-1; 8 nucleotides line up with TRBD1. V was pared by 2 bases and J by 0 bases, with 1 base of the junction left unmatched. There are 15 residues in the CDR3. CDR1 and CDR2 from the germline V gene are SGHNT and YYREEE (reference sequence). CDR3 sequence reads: CASSFDRGSYNEQFF. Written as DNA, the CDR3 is TGTGCCAGCAGCTTCGACAGGGGCTCCTACAATGAGCAGTTCTTC.

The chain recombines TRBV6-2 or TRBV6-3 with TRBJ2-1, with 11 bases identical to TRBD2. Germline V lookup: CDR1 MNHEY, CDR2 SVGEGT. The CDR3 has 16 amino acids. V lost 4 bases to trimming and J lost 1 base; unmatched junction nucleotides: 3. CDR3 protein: CASSLLAGVSYNEQFF. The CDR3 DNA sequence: TGTGCCAGCAGTTTACTAGCGGGGGTATCCTACAATGAGCAGTTCTTC.

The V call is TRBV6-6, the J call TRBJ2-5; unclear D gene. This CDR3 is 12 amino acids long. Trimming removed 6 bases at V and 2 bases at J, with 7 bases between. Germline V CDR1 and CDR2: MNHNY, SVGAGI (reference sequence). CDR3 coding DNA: TGTGCCAGCAGCCCAGTACAAGAGACCCAGTACTTC. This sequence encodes CASSPVQETQYF.

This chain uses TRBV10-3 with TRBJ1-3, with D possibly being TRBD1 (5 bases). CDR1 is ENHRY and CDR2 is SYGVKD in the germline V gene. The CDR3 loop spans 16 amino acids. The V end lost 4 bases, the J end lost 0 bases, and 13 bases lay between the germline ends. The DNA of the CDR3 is TGTGCCATCAGTGGTGGGGCATCCCTCTCTGGAAACACCATATATTTT. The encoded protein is CAISGGASLSGNTIYF.

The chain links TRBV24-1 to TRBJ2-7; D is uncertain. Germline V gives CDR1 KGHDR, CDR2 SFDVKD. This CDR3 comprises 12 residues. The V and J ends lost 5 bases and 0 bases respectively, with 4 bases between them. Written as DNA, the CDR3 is TGTGCCACCAGTGCAAACTCCTACGAGCAGTACTTC. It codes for CATSANSYEQYF.

The CDR3 region is CASSEAAGTYSNQPQHF. Here the CDR3 DNA reads TGTGCCAGCAGTGAAGCCGCTGGGACTTATAGCAATCAGCCCCAGCATTTT. V is TRBV2 and J is TRBJ1-5; the D gene is possibly TRBD1 (5 bases). This CDR3 has 17 amino acids. Trimming took off 0 bases at V and 0 bases at J, with 12 bases between the two ends. Germline V lookup: CDR1 SNHLY, CDR2 FYNNEI.

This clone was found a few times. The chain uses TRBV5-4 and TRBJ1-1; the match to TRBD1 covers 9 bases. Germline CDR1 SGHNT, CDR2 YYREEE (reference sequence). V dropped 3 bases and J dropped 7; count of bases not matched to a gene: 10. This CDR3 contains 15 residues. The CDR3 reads CASSSGVGTGSEAFF. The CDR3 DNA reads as TGTGCCAGCAGCTCGGGGGTTGGGACAGGGAGTGAAGCTTTCTTT.

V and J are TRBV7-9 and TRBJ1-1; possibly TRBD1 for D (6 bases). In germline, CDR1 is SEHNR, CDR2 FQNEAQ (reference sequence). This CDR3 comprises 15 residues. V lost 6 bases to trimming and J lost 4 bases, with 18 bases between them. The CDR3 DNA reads TGTGCCAGCAGACAGGGCACAGCCCTCGGCACTGAAGCTTTCTTT. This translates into CASRQGTALGTEAFF.